The 2 T cell receptor beta chains below all came from one sample that was sequenced in a study of blood T cell repertoires in COVID-19. Data came from immunoSEQ multiplex PCR; TCRdb stores just in-frame clones and leaves some out. The sample includes 100,000 to 150,000 clones, approximately 74% of them seen just once. Material for sequencing was peripheral blood. Receptor source: a man aged 80 or over with COVID-19, enrolled during active disease.

The chain carries TRBV19 and TRBJ1-5, with a weak D call TRBD1 (6 bases). Trimming removed 5 bases at V and 0 bases at J, with 11 bases between. This CDR3 has 15 residues. The V gene's germline CDR1 is LNHDA and CDR2 SQIVND (reference sequence). CDR3 protein: CASSFWTVSNQPQHF. The CDR3 DNA follows: TGTGCCAGTAGTTTTTGGACAGTTAGCAATCAGCCCCAGCATTTT.

The DNA for the CDR3 is TGTGCCAGCAGCGTAGGGGGACAGGTAAATTCACCCCTCCACTTT. Protein sequence: CASSVGGQVNSPLHF. The chain carries TRBV9 and TRBJ1-6, with 8 nucleotides matching TRBD1. Per germline, CDR1 SGDLS and CDR2 YYNGEE. V dropped 0 bases and J dropped 7; count of bases not matched to a gene: 3. The CDR3 runs to 15 residues.